This record concerns one T cell receptor beta chain sequence. The antigen it recognizes is unknown. No base quality values were provided; no much bigger clone lies one nucleotide off. TCR cDNA was synthesized by 5'RACE template switching, through which a universal primer site and unique molecular identifiers were introduced. Priming of cDNA synthesis was performed from both the TCR alpha and TCR beta constant segments. Libraries were amplified in two PCR steps, with sample barcodes and sequencing adapters added in the second step. Sequencing of libraries was performed on Illumina HiSeq 2500 (2x100 bp) or NovaSeq (2x150 bp). Regarding the original processing steps: MIGEC was used to demultiplex reads and collapse the reads into UMI consensus sequences, and MiXCR was used for V(D)J alignment. Clonotypes responding to the vaccine were identified with edgeR on replicate PBMC samples, with the criteria of FDR below 0.01 and a log2 fold change above 5 up to day 15. CD4 or CD8 identity was assigned to each bulk clonotype according to whether the clonotype was present at higher abundance in the sequenced CD4 repertoire or the sequenced CD8 repertoire. TCRdb ran its own pipeline on the public reads, namely fastp trimming at Q25 and MiXCR clone calling, and kept in-frame beta chains. Under each unique CDR3 protein, matching rows form one entry showing the most common genes and DNA. The V and J calls and clone size are TCRdb's, not the authors'. For this sample there are 500,000 to 700,000 distinct CDR3 sequences; roughly 21% appear just once. The ten largest clonotypes hold over 11% of the sample.

The treatment or condition label for this specimen denotes: live attenuated yellow fever vaccine strain. At every blood-draw timepoint, two biological replicates of bulk PBMCs were collected. PBMCs were isolated from peripheral blood using a standard Ficoll-Paque protocol. TriZol was used to extract RNA from bulk PBMCs, CD4 and CD8 fractions, and dextramer-positive and dextramer-negative fractions. V loses 4 bases at its end and J loses 6 bases; junction bases beyond the gene matches: 9. CDR3 length: 16 amino acids, cysteine to phenylalanine. CDR3 DNA is the only sequence kept; it has 48 bases, read in frame from the first base. The germline V gene provides CDR1 MGHDK and CDR2 SYGVNS. The data derive from a study of T cells after yellow fever vaccination (dated 2019 in TCRdb). A note on the overall study: Libraries from fractions with low cell numbers were prepared with the SMART-Seq v4 Ultra Low Input RNA kit. To follow T-cell clones before and after primary and booster YFV17D yellow fever vaccination, bulk TCR alpha and beta repertoires were sequenced over time. Two healthy male donors, one aged 18 to 29 and one aged 30 to 40 years, made up the cohort. Bulk PBMC replicates and cell subsets were isolated from blood drawn at multiple timepoints before and after both primary and secondary immunization.

Study-wide findings and limitations: FACS-sorted repertoires could contain abundant contaminating clonotypes from the bulk population, so computational filtering was required. Only a couple of donors were included in the study, so the extent to which the findings can be generalized is limited. Most clones expanded after primary vaccination were re-detected after the booster (96% of CD4 and 80% to 90% of CD8), suggesting broad memory maintenance. A small fraction of clonotypes showed up in both the CD4 and CD8 compartments, probably as a result of convergent recombination. Compared with the primary T-cell response, the secondary T-cell response was faster but weaker, reaching its peak on day 5 rather than on day 15.

This sample comprised PBMCs, obtained 15 days after the yellow fever booster vaccination. The receptor comes from a man aged 25-40 years who received the YFV17D yellow fever vaccine. Here the chain combines TRBV25-1 and TRBJ2-1, and TRBD2 matches 10 of the central bases. The DNA is as follows: TGTGCCAGCAGTGGGGCCGGGACTAGCGCTTCCAATGAGCAGTTCTTC. This encodes CASSGAGTSASNEQFF.